These 20 T cell receptor beta chains were sequenced from one sample in a study of blood T cell repertoires in COVID-19. Sequenced by immunoSEQ multiplex PCR; TCRdb stores in-frame clones only, minus some. The sample lists 75,000 to 100,000 clones; approximately 87% were seen once. The sample was peripheral blood. Every receptor here comes from a human donor in a cohort sampled during active COVID-19.

V gene TRBV27 combines with J gene TRBJ1-2; D perhaps matches TRBD1 (6 bases). V lost 6 bases and J lost 7, with 21 bases in between. CDR1 MNHEY and CDR2 SMNVEV come from the germline V gene (reference sequence). CDR3 length: 15 amino acids. CDR3 sequence: CASRPEQGNLLGYTF. Written as DNA, the CDR3 is TGTGCCAGCAGACCCGAACAGGGAAATTTACTTGGCTACACCTTC.

The gene calls are TRBV19 and TRBJ1-5, with 9 bases that match TRBD1. Germline V lookup: CDR1 LNHDA, CDR2 SQIVND (reference sequence). Trimming took 3 bases from V and 6 from J; bases not matched to a gene: 9. The CDR3 contains 16 residues. The CDR3 DNA reads as TGTGCCAGTAGTATTTTGGGGACAGGGAGAGGTCAGCCCCAGCATTTT. It yields the protein CASSILGTGRGQPQHF.

This CDR3 reads CASSSPGLAGAGYEQYF. For the CDR3, the DNA is TGTGCCAGCAGTTCCCCGGGGCTAGCGGGAGCCGGCTACGAGCAGTACTTC. This chain links TRBV28 with TRBJ2-7; 10 bases agree with TRBD2. Germline lookup yields CDR1 MDHEN and CDR2 SYDVKM. With 4 bases clipped from V and 3 bases from J, the junction kept 12 bases outside the gene matches. The CDR3 has 17 amino acids. Together with reference TRBV28 and TRBJ2-7, the CDR3 gives the full variable domain: DVKVTQSSRYLVKRTGEKVFLECVQDMDHENMFWYRQDPGLGLRLIYFSYDVKMKEKGDIPEGYSVSREKKERFSLILESASTNQTSMYLCASSSPGLAGAGYEQYFGPGTRLTVT.

The chain employs TRBV6-5 and TRBJ2-3; 8 nucleotides align to TRBD2. Germline V gene lookup returns CDR1 MNHEY and CDR2 SVGAGI. V trimming: 5 bases; J trimming: 3 bases; junction bases outside the gene matches: 4. The CDR3 sequence is 14 residues long. The CDR3: CASSTAGGTDTQYF. The CDR3 DNA reads TGTGCCAGCAGTACGGCGGGGGGTACAGATACGCAGTATTTT.

The chain carries TRBV12-3 or TRBV12-4 and TRBJ1-3; D may be TRBD1 (6 bases). This CDR3 is 13 amino acids long. The V gene lost 4 bases and the J gene lost 2 bases, with 6 bases spanning the gap. CDR3 DNA sequence: TGTGCCAGCAGTTGGACAGCTGGAAACACCATATATTTT. It is translated as CASSWTAGNTIYF.

The V and J genes are TRBV5-1 and TRBJ2-3; 11 positions match TRBD2. The CDR3 spans 13 residues. Germline V gives CDR1 SGHRS, CDR2 YFSETQ. With 6 bases clipped from V and 5 bases from J, the junction kept 2 bases outside the gene matches. In DNA form, the CDR3 reads TGCGCCAGCACTAGCGGGGGGCTAGATACGCAGTATTTT. This encodes CASTSGGLDTQYF.

The J gene is TRBJ1-1, the V gene TRBV6-5, with D possibly matching TRBD1 (5 bases). The CDR3 is made up of 15 amino acids. The germline CDR1 and CDR2 sequences are MNHEY and SVGAGI. V gave up 7 bases and J gave up 4 bases, with 19 bases separating them. CDR3 amino acids: CASNYLPGGSTEAFF. The CDR3 DNA is TGTGCCAGCAACTATTTGCCGGGGGGAAGCACTGAAGCTTTCTTT.

For the CDR3, the DNA is TGTGCCAGCAGCCAAGCTTGGGGACTAGCGGGAGTCAATGAGCAGTTCTTC. This gives the protein CASSQAWGLAGVNEQFF. The chain links TRBV3-1 (or the pseudogene TRBV3-2) to TRBJ2-1; 14 bases agree with TRBD2. CDR3 length: 17 amino acids. Germline assignment: CDR1 LGHDT and CDR2 YNNKEL (reference sequence). Trimming removed 1 base from V and 6 bases from J; junction bases left unmatched: 5.

In its sample, this clone was seen a few times. The chain has TRBV5-4 and TRBJ2-7; tentatively, D is TRBD1 (5 bases). CDR1 and CDR2 (germline): SGHNT, YYREEE (reference sequence). Trimming removed 4 bases at V and 2 bases at J, with 10 bases between. CDR3 length: 13 residues. The CDR3 loop reads CASSRQSPYEQYF. CDR3 sequence (DNA): TGTGCCAGCAGCCGACAGTCCCCCTACGAGCAGTACTTC.

This chain joins TRBV7-8 and TRBJ1-6; 9 bases line up with TRBD1. Per germline, CDR1 SGHVS and CDR2 FQNEAQ. This CDR3 has 18 residues. The ends lost 3 bases at V and 5 bases at J; junction bases unmatched: 11. CDR3 residues: CASSLSGTGLSDNSPLHF. CDR3 in DNA: TGTGCCAGCAGCTTGAGCGGGACAGGGTTATCGGATAATTCACCCCTCCACTTT.

The rearrangement uses TRBV29-1 and TRBJ2-3; possible D gene TRBD1, 6 bases. Germline V gene lookup returns CDR1 SQVTM and CDR2 ANQGSEA. V was pared by 7 bases and J by 12 bases, with 17 bases between. The length of the CDR3 is 11 residues. CDR3 residues: CSAGPPDSQYF. CDR3 coding DNA: TGCAGCGCGGGGCCCCCGGACAGCCAGTATTTT.

The chain uses TRBV4-1 and TRBJ1-3; TRBD1 might be the D (5 bases). Germline V lookup: CDR1 MGHRA, CDR2 YSYEKL. CDR3 length equals 15 residues. Deletions cut 8 bases from V and 2 bases from J, with 16 bases between. DNA for the CDR3: TGCGCCAGCCGATACCAGGGAATAGCTGGAAACACCATATATTTT. This encodes CASRYQGIAGNTIYF.

The chain uses TRBV10-1 and TRBJ2-1; 8 bases match TRBD1. CDR1 WNHNN and CDR2 SYGVQD come from the germline V gene (reference sequence). This CDR3 spans 19 amino acids. With V trimmed by 0 bases and J by 0 bases, 10 bases remained unmatched. Here the CDR3 reads CASSESRTGSSSSYNEQFF. The CDR3 nucleotides read TGCGCCAGCAGTGAGTCCCGGACAGGGTCGAGTTCCTCCTACAATGAGCAGTTCTTC.

The V and J genes are TRBV28 and TRBJ1-5; D is ambiguous. Trimming removed 6 bases at V and 8 bases at J, with 11 bases between. Germline loops: CDR1 MDHEN, CDR2 SYDVKM. The CDR3 has 12 amino acids. As DNA, the CDR3 is TGTGCCAGCAGACTCCCCGGTGAGCCCCAGCATTTT. Protein sequence: CASRLPGEPQHF.

This clone was recorded once. V is TRBV19 and J is TRBJ1-6; D might be TRBD1 (5 bases). The V and J ends lost 7 bases and 2 bases respectively, with 15 bases between them. The germline V gene encodes CDR1 LNHDA and CDR2 SQIVND (reference sequence). The CDR3 has 16 amino acids. CDR3 residues: CASTAIKGPYNSPLHF. Written as DNA, the CDR3 is TGTGCCAGTACCGCTATAAAGGGGCCCTATAATTCACCCCTCCACTTT.

V usage is TRBV4-1 and J usage is TRBJ2-1; D ambiguous. Germline-derived CDR1 and CDR2 are MGHRA and YSYEKL. This CDR3 spans 14 amino acids. The V and J ends lost 1 base and 2 bases respectively, with 6 bases between them. The CDR3 bases are TGCGCCAGCAGCCAAGCGCCTACCTACAATGAGCAGTTCTTC. Translating it yields CASSQAPTYNEQFF.

DNA of the CDR3: TGTGCCAGCATGCCAAGGGGGGGTTACGGCTACACCTTC. It encodes CASMPRGGYGYTF. V gene TRBV3-1 (or the pseudogene TRBV3-2) combines with J gene TRBJ1-2; a weak D match, TRBD1 (6 bases). Germline V gene sequence: CDR1 LGHDT, CDR2 YNNKEL (reference sequence). This CDR3 has 13 residues. V dropped 7 bases and J dropped 8 bases, with 17 bases sitting between them.

The chain employs TRBV7-2 and TRBJ1-1; TRBD1 aligns across 9 bases. This CDR3 is built from 15 residues. V lost 6 bases, J lost 4 bases, and 9 bases stayed unmatched. Per germline, CDR1 SGHTA and CDR2 FQGNSA. CDR3 protein: CASRYRGREVTEAFF. The CDR3, as DNA: TGTGCCAGCAGATACAGGGGGCGCGAAGTCACTGAAGCTTTCTTT.

The V gene is TRBV27, the J gene TRBJ1-1; 7 nucleotides match TRBD1. The CDR3 has 14 amino acids. Looked up from germline, CDR1 is MNHEY and CDR2 is SMNVEV (reference sequence). V was pared by 4 bases and J by 0 bases, with 2 bases of the junction left unmatched. CDR3 coding DNA: TGTGCCAGCAGTTCGGGACAGATGAACACTGAAGCTTTCTTT. It specifies CASSSGQMNTEAFF.

This clone has just a few counts. The V gene is TRBV4-2, the J gene TRBJ2-3; TRBD2 matches 8 bases. The CDR3 runs 20 residues. Trimming at V came to 2 bases and at J to 1 base, leaving 17 bases not matched to a gene. Germline V gene data show CDR1 as LGHNA and CDR2 as YNFKEQ. The DNA of the CDR3 is TGTGCCAGCAGCCAACCCTTAAAATTTGTGCGGCGGGAGGGCACAGATACGCAGTATTTT. Translating gives CASSQPLKFVRREGTDTQYF.